This TCR beta chain derives from a study of cytomegalovirus exposure and HLA in healthy donors. Study-level results: Among TCR beta chains, those listed as cytomegalovirus-associated numbered over 150. V segments that were indistinguishable, TRBV6-2 and TRBV6-3 among them, were omitted from analysis.

All donors participated as healthy donors of bone marrow. This CDR3 is 15 amino acids long. Germline V CDR1 and CDR2: SGHDN, FVKESK. Trimming left V 0 bases short and J 0 bases short, with 8 bases between. PCR employed 60 Vbeta and 13 Jbeta primers. TCRdb's table, derived via immunoSEQ multiplex PCR, lists solely in-frame clones and lacks some. The sample records approximately 170,000 clones, 73% being singletons. With respect to this clone: The antigen remains unidentified.

Specimen: PBMCs. This sequence originates from a woman younger than 35 in good health and CMV-seropositive. The chain combines TRBV14 with TRBJ1-1; D remains unclear. The CDR3 spells CASSQDTGMNTEAFF. For the CDR3, the DNA is TGTGCCAGCAGCCAAGATACGGGAATGAACACTGAAGCTTTCTTT. Based on the CDR3 plus reference TRBV14 and TRBJ1-1, the full variable domain is EAGVTQFPSHSVIEKGQTVTLRCDPISGHDNLYWYRRVMGKEIKFLLHFVKESKQDESGMPNNRFLAERTGGTYSTLKVQPAELEDSGVYFCASSQDTGMNTEAFFGQGTRLTVV.